The T cell receptor beta chain under discussion was sequenced for a study of T cells after yellow fever vaccination. This CDR3 is built from 15 residues. Germline values: CDR1 DFQATT, CDR2 SNEGSKA (reference sequence). V gave up 0 bases and J gave up 5 bases; unmatched junction bases: 6. Findings of the study overall: Almost all vaccine-responding clonotypes went undetected in sorted memory subsets on day 0.

This clonotype was counted ten times or more. TCRdb ran MiXCR on the 5' RACE reads and lists one entry per CDR3 protein. Altogether 27,000 or so distinct CDR3 sequences are present, 4% to 5.5% being singletons, with the ten largest covering around two fifths. The genes are TRBV20-1 and TRBJ1-5; 8 bases align to TRBD1. This clonotype originated in a man between 18 and 29 years old who received the YFV17D yellow fever vaccine. The source was PBMCs, either bulk or a sorted T-cell subset (CD4+, CD8+, memory, or dextramer-sorted; not recorded which), collected on the day of the yellow fever booster vaccination. The CDR3: CSARDWTGWDQPQHF. DNA of the CDR3: TGCAGTGCTAGAGACTGGACAGGGTGGGATCAGCCCCAGCATTTT.